This T cell receptor (beta chain) was retrieved from a study of T-cell memory formation after mild COVID-19. Between the trimmed V and J ends, which lost 6 bases and 4 bases, there was a span of 10 bases. Germline V lookup: CDR1 SQVTM, CDR2 ANQGSEA. The CDR3 contains 12 residues. TCRdb processed the 5' RACE reads anew with MiXCR; each CDR3 protein has one entry. The sample contains some 130,000 distinct CDR3 sequences, approximately 25% of which appear only once. This TCR derives from an adult woman who had mild COVID-19 (a few samples of this study predate the infection). Cell type and time point are not known. This rearrangement joins TRBV29-1 to TRBJ2-1; possibly TRBD1 or TRBD2 for D (5 bases each). Source material: PBMCs or a T cell subset sorted from them (not recorded which). Here the CDR3 DNA reads TGCAGCGTGGTTTGGGGGTACAATGAGCAGTTCTTC. Encoded protein: CSVVWGYNEQFF.